This TCR beta chain is from a study of shared clonotypes between healthy human individuals. The V gene's germline CDR1 is MNHEY and CDR2 SMNVEV (reference sequence). V was pared by 3 bases and J by 5 bases, with 19 bases between. There are 16 residues in the CDR3. Measured with immunoSEQ multiplex PCR; TCRdb has only the in-frame clones, and not every one. This table holds 1 million to 1.2 million clones, approximately 80% found once. The sample taken for sequencing was memory CD4+ T cells from PBMCs. Stated subset: CD45RA-negative fraction. The receptor's source is a man between 18 and 29 years old in good health. Some clones in this sample may be carry-over from other donors' samples. This chain connects TRBV27 to TRBJ1-1; tentatively, D is TRBD1 (6 bases). CDR3 sequence reads: CASSLYGGGAVTEAFF. The CDR3 DNA reads as TGTGCCAGCAGTTTGTACGGGGGGGGCGCGGTGACTGAAGCTTTCTTT.